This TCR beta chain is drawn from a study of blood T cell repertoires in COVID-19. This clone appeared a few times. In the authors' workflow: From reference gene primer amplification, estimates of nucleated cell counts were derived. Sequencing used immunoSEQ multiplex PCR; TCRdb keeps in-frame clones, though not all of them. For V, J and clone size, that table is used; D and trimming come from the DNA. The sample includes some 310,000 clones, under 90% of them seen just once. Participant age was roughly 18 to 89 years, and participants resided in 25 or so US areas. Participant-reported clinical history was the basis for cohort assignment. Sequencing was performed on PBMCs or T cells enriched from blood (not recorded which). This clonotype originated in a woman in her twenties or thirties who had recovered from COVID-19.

CDR3 protein: CASSAPTGNPSNEQFF. The CDR3 DNA follows: TGTGCCAGCAGCGCCCCAACAGGGAACCCATCCAATGAGCAGTTCTTC. This chain links TRBV11-2 with TRBJ2-1, with a weak D call TRBD1 (6 bases). CDR1 and CDR2 from the germline V gene are SGHAT and FQNNGV. The CDR3 spans 16 residues. Between the trimmed V and J ends, which lost 5 bases and 6 bases, there was a span of 20 bases.